The 14 T cell receptor beta chains reported below all come from one sample, sequenced in a study of spatial heterogeneity in lung cancer. Stated time point: sample taken at primary tumor resection. Without sorting, whole RNA was sequenced from tumor, nontumor lung or frozen PBMC. TCRdb itself ran the 5' RACE reads through MiXCR, one entry per CDR3 protein. The table lists fewer than 15,000 distinct CDR3 sequences, around 15% of them singletons. The specimen was PBMCs, collected at surgery. These receptors came from a male donor with early-stage non-small cell lung cancer.

The rearrangement joins TRBV5-1 to TRBJ2-3; D is ambiguous. Trimming took off 1 base at V and 1 base at J, with 13 bases between the two ends. The CDR3 length is 16 residues. Germline-derived CDR1 and CDR2 are SGHRS and YFSETQ. The CDR3 DNA follows: TGCGCCAGCAGCTTGCATACTACGGCTGGCACAGATACGCAGTATTTT. It codes for CASSLHTTAGTDTQYF.

This clonotype was recorded a few times. The CDR3, as DNA: TGTGCCAGCAGCTCCGGACGACGCTACAATGAGCAGTTCTTC. Its translation: CASSSGRRYNEQFF. V and J are TRBV7-6 and TRBJ2-1; D remains ambiguous. V was trimmed by 4 bases and J by 3 bases, leaving 10 bases between them. CDR1 SGHVS and CDR2 FNYEAQ come from the germline V gene. The CDR3 consists of 14 residues.

This clonotype occurred many times. This chain connects TRBV7-9 to TRBJ2-1, with 12 bases aligning to TRBD2. The germline V gene has CDR1 SEHNR and CDR2 FQNEAQ (reference sequence). The CDR3 contains 18 residues. Trimming cost V 6 bases and J 9 bases; bases outside gene matches: 18. In DNA, the CDR3 is TGTGCCAGCAGTTCGACTAGCGGGAGACCGGACTCACTCGTTGAGCAGTTCTTC. This gives the protein CASSSTSGRPDSLVEQFF.

This clonotype occurred a few times. The V call is TRBV29-1, the J call TRBJ2-1, with D unclear. The germline V and J ends were trimmed by 1 base and 7 bases, with 8 bases remaining between them. Germline V gene lookup returns CDR1 SQVTM and CDR2 ANQGSEA. The CDR3 consists of 12 residues. CDR3 nucleotides: TGCAGCGTTGAAGCCCGCGTAAATGAGCAGTTCTTC. Protein sequence: CSVEARVNEQFF.

This clonotype came up many times. V is TRBV7-6 and J is TRBJ2-1; the D is unclear. The V end was cut by 5 bases, the J end by 9 bases, with 11 bases between. The length of the CDR3 is 12 residues. Germline V gene data show CDR1 as SGHVS and CDR2 as FNYEAQ. CDR3 loop: CASSMMGFEQFF. CDR3 nucleotides: TGTGCCAGCAGCATGATGGGGTTTGAGCAGTTCTTC. The full variable domain, in which reference TRBV7-6 and TRBJ2-1 provide the parts outside the CDR3, is GAGVSQSPRYKVTKRGQDVALRCDPISGHVSLYWYRQALGQGPEFLTYFNYEAQQDKSGLPNDRFSAERPEGSISTLTIQRTEQRDSAMYRCASSMMGFEQFFGPGTRLTVL.

This clonotype has only a few counts. The rearrangement joins TRBV29-1 to TRBJ2-1; D ambiguous. CDR1 SQVTM and CDR2 ANQGSEA come from the germline V gene. The V and J ends lost 7 bases and 6 bases respectively, with 10 bases between them. The CDR3 is made up of 11 amino acids. The CDR3 sequence is CSAQAPNEQFF. The CDR3 nucleotides read TGCAGCGCGCAGGCCCCCAATGAGCAGTTCTTC.

The V gene is TRBV7-3, the J gene TRBJ2-1; D uncertain. Between the trimmed V and J ends, which lost 5 bases and 12 bases, there was a span of 17 bases. The CDR3 loop spans 13 amino acids. Germline CDR1 reads SGHTA; CDR2 reads FQGTGA. CDR3 residues: CASSPAASWGQFF. The DNA of the CDR3 is TGTGCCAGCAGCCCCGCGGCTTCGTGGGGGCAGTTCTTC. The variable domain in full, with the rest retrieved from reference TRBV7-3 and TRBJ2-1, is GAGVSQTPSNKVTEKGKYVELRCDPISGHTALYWYRQSLGQGPEFLIYFQGTGAADDSGLPNDRFFAVRPEGSVSTLKIQRTERGDSAVYLCASSPAASWGQFFGPGTRLTVL.

This clonotype was recorded a few times. V gene TRBV6-5 combines with J gene TRBJ2-2; TRBD1 might be the D (5 bases). Germline V gene lookup returns CDR1 MNHEY and CDR2 SVGAGI. This CDR3 contains 15 residues. Trimming stripped 5 bases from V and 7 bases from J, with 17 bases between. CDR3: CASSHDSRSVGELFF. CDR3 coding DNA: TGTGCCAGCAGTCATGACAGCCGCTCGGTCGGGGAGCTGTTTTTT.

This clonotype was seen many times. This chain links TRBV5-1 with TRBJ1-1, with TRBD1 as a possible D gene (6 bases). The CDR3 has 14 residues. The V gene's germline CDR1 is SGHRS and CDR2 YFSETQ. The V end lost 0 bases, the J end lost 5 bases, and 11 bases lay between the germline ends. This CDR3 reads CASSLAGAGTEAFF. In nucleotides, the CDR3 is TGCGCCAGCAGCTTGGCGGGGGCAGGAACTGAAGCTTTCTTT.

This clonotype was detected ten times or more. V gene TRBV7-9 combines with J gene TRBJ2-3; D is unresolved. In germline, CDR1 is SEHNR, CDR2 FQNEAQ (reference sequence). The CDR3 loop spans 12 amino acids. V lost 4 bases to trimming and J lost 0 bases, with 2 bases between them. CDR3: CASSSSTDTQYF. The CDR3 DNA reads TGTGCCAGCAGCTCTAGCACAGATACGCAGTATTTT.

On this clonotype: At one boundary the junction diverges from the germline segment, which might be a read error. This sequence joins TRBV9 and TRBJ1-5; D is undetermined. CDR3 length: 13 amino acids. The germline CDR1 and CDR2 sequences are SGDLS and YYNGEE. The CDR3 loop is CASSTRDDQPRHF. As DNA, the CDR3 is TGTGCCAGCAGCACGAGAGATGATCAGCCCCGGCATTTT.

This clonotype was seen only a few times. The chain uses TRBV27 and TRBJ2-7, with TRBD2 matching over 7 bases. With 3 bases clipped from V and 2 bases from J, the junction kept 4 bases outside the gene matches. The germline V gene encodes CDR1 MNHEY and CDR2 SMNVEV (reference sequence). The CDR3 consists of 14 residues. CDR3 nucleotide sequence: TGTGCCAGCAGTTTTACTAGCGCCACCTACGAGCAGTACTTC. Translating gives CASSFTSATYEQYF.

This rearrangement joins TRBV7-2 to TRBJ2-7; 10 bases line up with TRBD2. The CDR3 loop spans 15 amino acids. V shed 3 bases and J 0 bases; nucleotides not matched to a gene: 2. CDR1 is SGHTA, CDR2 FQGNSA, per germline. This chain's CDR3 is CASSFASGSSYEQYF. The CDR3 DNA reads TGTGCCAGCAGCTTTGCTAGCGGGAGCTCCTACGAGCAGTACTTC.

This clonotype was picked up a small number of times. The J gene is TRBJ2-3, the V gene TRBV28; 9 bases fit TRBD2. In germline, CDR1 is MDHEN, CDR2 SYDVKM. J was trimmed by 3 bases and V by 3 bases; bases with no gene match: 1. This CDR3 is 14 amino acids long. The CDR3 region is CASSFLAGTDTQYF. CDR3 DNA: TGTGCCAGCAGTTTCCTAGCGGGAACAGATACGCAGTATTTT.